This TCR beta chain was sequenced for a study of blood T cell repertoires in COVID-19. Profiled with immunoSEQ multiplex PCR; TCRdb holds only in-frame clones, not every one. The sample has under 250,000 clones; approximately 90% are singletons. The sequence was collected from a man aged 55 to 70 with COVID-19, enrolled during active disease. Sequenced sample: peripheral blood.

CDR3 sequence reads: CASSPPSSRENIQYF. CDR3 DNA sequence: TGTGCCAGCTCACCACCGAGTTCGAGGGAAAACATTCAGTACTTC. This chain connects TRBV18 to TRBJ2-4, with a possible D match to TRBD2 (5 bases). Germline-derived CDR1 and CDR2 are KGHSH and LQKENI. V was cut by 0 bases and J by 5 bases, with 11 bases left in between. The CDR3 has 15 amino acids.